A selection of T cell receptor beta chains follows, all from one sample in a study of T cell changes during pregnancy in multiple sclerosis. Clones were read by immunoSEQ multiplex PCR, and TCRdb kept only the in-frame ones, dropping some. This table holds 50,000 to 65,000 clones, around 90% found once. Source: peripheral blood, taken in the second trimester of pregnancy. The source of these receptors is a female donor with multiple sclerosis, enrolled in a pregnancy study. CDR3s leave out the opening cysteine and the closing phenylalanine or tryptophan. Size is stated for part of the rows, as once, few or many counts, or as a class when the clone is expanded.

abundance,j_gene,v_gene,CDR3aa
NA,TRBJ2-7,TRBV11-2,ASSLGQNSYEQY
NA,TRBJ2-7,TRBV15,ATSLRQEVGEQY
NA,TRBJ2-7,TRBV10-1,ASSPGQGSYEQY
NA,TRBJ2-7,TRBV13,ASSSPNRGYNEQY
NA,TRBJ2-2,TRBV28,ASSTSREETGELF
NA,TRBJ1-4,TRBV7-9,ASSLDADRSAVEKLF
NA,TRBJ1-2,TRBV2,ASSGQFLSGYT
once,TRBJ2-3,TRBV5-1,ASSFWTGEGTQY
NA,TRBJ1-1,TRBV29-1,STGQTSNTEAF
NA,TRBJ2-7,TRBV5-6,ASSLREQGFLYEQY
NA,TRBJ2-5,TRBV25-1,ASSVDRGPQY
NA,TRBJ2-2,TRBV4-2,ASSREVGGELF
NA,TRBJ1-6,TRBV6-6,ASSQGWYNSPLH
NA,TRBJ2-3,TRBV7-2,ASSYTTGGRTDTQY
NA,TRBJ1-4,TRBV11-2,ASSSKFREGRNEKLF
NA,TRBJ2-2,TRBV18,ASSQARNTGELF
NA,TRBJ2-7,TRBV2,ASSSIFLLGTGGWEEQY
NA,TRBJ2-1,TRBV12-5,ASGLSGDTYNEQF
NA,TRBJ2-1,TRBV11-2,ASSLGLANEQF
NA,TRBJ2-7,TRBV2,ASSGPPKQDSITYEQY
NA,TRBJ2-5,TRBV5-4,ASSGGTWNGETQY
once,TRBJ1-2,TRBV4-1,ASSQGQNNYGYT
once,TRBJ1-3,TRBV5-4,ASILTGNGNTIY
NA,TRBJ1-5,TRBV10-3,AISDTGDRQPQH
NA,TRBJ1-2,TRBV9,ASSVASGPGYGYT
NA,TRBJ1-5,TRBV18,ASSPESGRSNQPQH
NA,TRBJ2-5,TRBV9,ASSVSAGRETQY
NA,TRBJ2-2,TRBV6-6,ATKPGRNTGELF
once,TRBJ1-2,TRBV7-2,ASSLNRDRAYGYT
NA,TRBJ1-1,TRBV6-1,ASSVHRGFQGAEAF
NA,TRBJ1-3,TRBV30,AWSVPGTGNTIY
NA,TRBJ1-2,TRBV9,ASSATGVGYT
NA,TRBJ1-5,TRBV23-1,ASSHPFRDRQGNQPQH
NA,TRBJ1-1,TRBV7-2,ASSFTGTAEAF
NA,TRBJ1-1,TRBV6-1,ASSLTGLNTEAF
NA,TRBJ1-2,TRBV5-8,ASSLAVDKGGYGYT
NA,TRBJ1-6,TRBV6-5,ASSFLTGHSDSPLH
NA,TRBJ2-7,TRBV5-1,ASSVGTSYEQY
NA,TRBJ2-1,TRBV7-9,ASSSPGQGPVNEQF
once,TRBJ1-2,TRBV5-6,ASSFRQNYGYT
NA,TRBJ1-3,TRBV7-8,ASSGWGGSLGNTIY